This T cell receptor (beta chain) was observed in a study of blood T cell repertoires in COVID-19. Participant reports of clinical history set cohort assignment. Between the trimmed V and J ends, which lost 3 bases and 7 bases, there was a span of 9 bases. The CDR3 has 13 residues. Looked up from germline, CDR1 is ENHRY and CDR2 is SYGVKD. Produced via immunoSEQ multiplex PCR; TCRdb's table is partial and in-frame only. The top ten clones hold 3% to 4% of a sample with over 110,000 clones, 84% of them seen once. The TCR was taken from a man aged 50-59 years in a cohort exposed to, infected with or recovered from COVID-19 (not recorded which). Input material: PBMCs or T cells enriched from blood (not recorded which). The chain is built from TRBV10-3 and TRBJ2-2; possible D gene TRBD2, 5 bases. CDR3 sequence: CAISDGVGGELFF. The CDR3 coding sequence is TGTGCCATCAGTGACGGGGTCGGCGGGGAGCTGTTTTTT.